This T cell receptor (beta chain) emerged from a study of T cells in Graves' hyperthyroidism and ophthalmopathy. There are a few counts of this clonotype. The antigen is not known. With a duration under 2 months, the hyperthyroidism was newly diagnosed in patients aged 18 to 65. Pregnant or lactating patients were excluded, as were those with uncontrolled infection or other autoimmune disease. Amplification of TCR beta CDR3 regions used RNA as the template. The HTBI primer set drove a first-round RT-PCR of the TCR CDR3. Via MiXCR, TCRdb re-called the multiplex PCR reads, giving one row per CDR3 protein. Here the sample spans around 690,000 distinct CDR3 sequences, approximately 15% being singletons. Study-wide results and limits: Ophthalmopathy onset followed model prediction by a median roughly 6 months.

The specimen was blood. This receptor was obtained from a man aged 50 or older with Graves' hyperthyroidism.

The CDR3 is CASTGPRGEQYF. The CDR3 bases are TGTGCCAGCACCGGGCCTAGGGGTGAGCAGTACTTC. The gene calls are TRBV28 and TRBJ2-7; TRBD1 is a possible D gene (5 bases). Germline V gene data show CDR1 as MDHEN and CDR2 as SYDVKM. The ends were cut back, 7 bases at V and 7 bases at J, with 14 bases in the middle. This CDR3 is built from 12 residues.